This is a list of T cell receptor beta chains from one sample in a study of cytomegalovirus exposure and HLA in healthy donors. Data came from immunoSEQ multiplex PCR; TCRdb stores just in-frame clones and leaves some out. The profile covers roughly 130,000 clones, with around 70% appearing a single time and around 2.1% taken by the ten largest. Sequencing was carried out using PBMCs. The receptors derive from a woman aged 40 to 50 in good health and CMV-seropositive. Both conserved end residues are part of each CDR3. A D gene is named only where the DNA matches it firmly. Rows may omit the clone size; those that give it use once, few, many or a size class.

j_call: TRBJ2-2
d_call: .
v_call: TRBV29-1
clone_size: .
cdr3_nt: TGCAGCGTCACAAACAGGGAGGGCGGGGAGCTGTTTTTT
cdr3_aa: CSVTNREGGELFF

j_call: TRBJ2-6
d_call: .
v_call: TRBV18
clone_size: .
cdr3_nt: TGTGCCAGCTCCCCCCTCTCTGGGGCCAACGTCCTGACTTTC
cdr3_aa: CASSPLSGANVLTF

j_call: TRBJ2-7
d_call: TRBD1
v_call: TRBV11-3
clone_size: .
cdr3_nt: TGTGCCAGCAGCCCAGACAGGGGTTCCTACGAGCAGTACTTC
cdr3_aa: CASSPDRGSYEQYF

j_call: TRBJ2-2
d_call: TRBD2
v_call: TRBV7-2
clone_size: once
cdr3_nt: TGTGCCAGCAGCTTAGCCTTTTCGGCTAGCGGGGGCGATAGCGGGGAGCTGTTTTTT
cdr3_aa: CASSLAFSASGGDSGELFF

j_call: TRBJ1-1
d_call: TRBD1
v_call: TRBV7-2
clone_size: .
cdr3_nt: TGTGCCAGCAGTTCAGGGGGCTGGAACACTGAAGCTTTCTTT
cdr3_aa: CASSSGGWNTEAFF

j_call: TRBJ2-5
d_call: .
v_call: TRBV10-3
clone_size: .
cdr3_nt: TGTGCCATCAAAGGAGAGGTGCGCCAAGAGACCCAGTACTTC
cdr3_aa: CAIKGEVRQETQYF

j_call: TRBJ2-3
d_call: TRBD1
v_call: TRBV5-6
clone_size: .
cdr3_nt: TGTGCCAGCAGCCCGCATGGTGACAGGGGGGCAGATACGCAGTATTTT
cdr3_aa: CASSPHGDRGADTQYF

j_call: TRBJ1-6
d_call: TRBD1
v_call: TRBV27
clone_size: .
cdr3_nt: TGTGCCAGCAGTTTCAGGACAGGGTTTAATTCACCCCTCCACTTT
cdr3_aa: CASSFRTGFNSPLHF

j_call: TRBJ2-6
d_call: TRBD2
v_call: TRBV28
clone_size: .
cdr3_nt: TGTGCCAGCAGTTTATCGCTCCTTAAGGCTAGCGGCTCAACTGGGGCCAACGTCCTGACTTTC
cdr3_aa: CASSLSLLKASGSTGANVLTF

j_call: TRBJ2-3
d_call: .
v_call: TRBV6-5
clone_size: few
cdr3_nt: TGTGCCAGCAGTTCCCGGGGAGATACGCAGTATTTT
cdr3_aa: CASSSRGDTQYF